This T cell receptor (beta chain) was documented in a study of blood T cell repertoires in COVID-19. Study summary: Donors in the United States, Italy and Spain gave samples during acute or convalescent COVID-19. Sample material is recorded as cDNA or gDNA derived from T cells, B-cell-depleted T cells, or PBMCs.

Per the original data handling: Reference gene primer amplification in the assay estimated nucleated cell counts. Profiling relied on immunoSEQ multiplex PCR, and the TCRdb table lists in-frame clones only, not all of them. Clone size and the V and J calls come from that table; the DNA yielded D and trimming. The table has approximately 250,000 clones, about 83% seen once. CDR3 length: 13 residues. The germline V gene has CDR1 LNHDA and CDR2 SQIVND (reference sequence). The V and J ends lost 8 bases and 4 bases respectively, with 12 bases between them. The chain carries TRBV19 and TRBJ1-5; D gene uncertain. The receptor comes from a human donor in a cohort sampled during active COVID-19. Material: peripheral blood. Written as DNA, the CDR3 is TGTGCCAGTGGCAGTGGGCGAAATCAGCCCCAGCATTTT. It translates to CASGSGRNQPQHF.